This T cell receptor beta chain was identified in a study of T cells in Graves' hyperthyroidism and ophthalmopathy. With duration under 3 months, ophthalmopathy was active: Clinical Activity Score at least 3, NOSPECS at least 4. The study based diagnoses on clinical symptoms, serum thyroxine and TRAb, thyroid ultrasound and orbital computed tomography. TCR beta CDR3 sequences were amplified from RNA transcripts. In the first-round RT-PCR of the TCR CDR3, the HTBI primer set was used. TCRdb independently ran MiXCR on the multiplex PCR reads; one entry per CDR3 protein. The repertoire holds 350,000 to 400,000 distinct CDR3 sequences, with under 20% as singletons. This CDR3 has 13 amino acids. V gave up 8 bases and J gave up 2 bases, with 13 bases separating them. Germline CDR1 ENHRY, CDR2 SYGVKD.

The sample consisted of blood. This chain links TRBV10-3 with TRBJ2-7; possibly TRBD1 or TRBD2 for D (5 bases each). The source of this sequence is a young man with Graves' ophthalmopathy. The CDR3 here is CAIAGTAPYEQYF. The CDR3 coding sequence is TGTGCCATCGCCGGGACCGCTCCCTACGAGCAGTACTTC.